The T cell receptor (beta chain) described here comes from a study of blood T cell repertoires in COVID-19. The germline CDR1 and CDR2 sequences are SGHRS and YFSETQ. V was pared by 0 bases and J by 4 bases, with 1 base of the junction left unmatched. This CDR3 is built from 14 residues. This clone was counted a few times. Other nucleotide sequences in the sample specify the same CDR3. Produced via immunoSEQ multiplex PCR; TCRdb's table is partial and in-frame only. Altogether under 250,000 clones are present, 80% to 90% being singletons, with the ten largest covering 2.9%. The clonotype comes from a man aged 50 to 59 who had recovered from COVID-19. Specimen: peripheral blood. This chain uses TRBV5-1 with TRBJ2-7; 10 bases match TRBD2. The CDR3 here is CASSLASGSYEQYF. The CDR3 coding sequence is TGCGCCAGCAGCTTGGCTAGCGGGAGTTACGAGCAGTACTTC.